This entry features one T cell receptor (beta chain) sequence. The antigen is unknown. The data were taken from a study of graft-versus-host responses after intestinal transplantation. For the study at large: Anti-thymocyte globulin induction, then tacrolimus and steroids for about 3 years, went to all recipients. Study results and caveats: In recipient marrow, GvH clones were found, and some appeared first in ileum or blood. Peak circulating GvH clone levels were associated with early post-transplant HvG declines.

TCRdb's copy holds only in-frame clones and misses some; the assay was immunoSEQ multiplex PCR. The sample includes more than 65,000 clones, roughly 92% seen only once; the top ten take about 0.4%. The TCR was taken from a human donor who was the organ donor for an intestinal transplant. Sequences were derived from unstimulated CD8+ T cells sorted from spleen or lymph node cells, sampled before transplant.

The DNA for the CDR3 is TGTGCCAGCAGTCCTCGGACAGCGAACACTGAAGCTTTCTTT. Protein sequence: CASSPRTANTEAFF. The chain joins TRBV6-5 to TRBJ1-1; TRBD1 is a possible D gene (6 bases). CDR3 length equals 14 residues. V was cut by 5 bases and J by 1 base, with 11 bases left in between. Germline-derived CDR1 and CDR2 are MNHEY and SVGAGI.